By share, the clone carrying this TCR delta chain counts as large. This entry comes from a study of gamma-delta chains in newborns, infants, children. Study as a whole: Innate gammadelta T cells reportedly expand polyclonally right after birth, driven by microbial exposure, per the title.

The germline V gene has CDR1 GEAIGNYY and CDR2 EKD. There are 18 residues in the CDR3. The V and J ends lost 3 bases and 0 bases respectively, with 14 bases between them. TCRdb re-called clones from the reads via CATT. The data show more than 1,500 delta-chain clones, around 44% seen once. Sequencing input: blood. This TCR was recovered from a child who had a fever. The chain is built from TRDV2 and TRDJ3, with D possibly matching TRDD3 (6 bases). CDR3 protein: CACDPTGIRSWDTRQMFF. The DNA of the CDR3 is TGTGCCTGTGACCCTACTGGGATCCGCTCCTGGGACACCCGACAGATGTTTTTC.